Reported below is one T cell receptor beta chain. Its target is unknown. The sample is drawn from a study of shared clonotypes between healthy human individuals. General observations from the study: Incomplete sequencing of sorted subsets was indicated by rarefaction despite large depth. When compared with the clonotypes that were shared by all four sorted-subset donors, the non-shared clonotypes turned out to have lower generation probabilities.

Trimming shortened V by 3 bases and J by 1 base, and 13 bases separated the two germline ends. Germline V gene data show CDR1 as MDHEN and CDR2 as SYDVKM. The CDR3 totals 16 residues. Deep-level settings were used for running the assay. TCRdb's table, derived via immunoSEQ multiplex PCR, lists solely in-frame clones and lacks some. The sample lists around 2.3 million clones, approximately 94% occurring once. This chain connects TRBV28 to TRBJ1-5; tentatively, D is TRBD1 (6 bases). This TCR was recovered from a man aged 18 to 29 in good health. What was sequenced was naive CD4+ T cells sorted from blood. The sample's subset: CD45RA+ positively selected. The DNA of the CDR3 is TGTGCCAGCAGTTTCGGGTGGGGGGCGAGCAATCAGCCCCAGCATTTT. Protein: CASSFGWGASNQPQHF.